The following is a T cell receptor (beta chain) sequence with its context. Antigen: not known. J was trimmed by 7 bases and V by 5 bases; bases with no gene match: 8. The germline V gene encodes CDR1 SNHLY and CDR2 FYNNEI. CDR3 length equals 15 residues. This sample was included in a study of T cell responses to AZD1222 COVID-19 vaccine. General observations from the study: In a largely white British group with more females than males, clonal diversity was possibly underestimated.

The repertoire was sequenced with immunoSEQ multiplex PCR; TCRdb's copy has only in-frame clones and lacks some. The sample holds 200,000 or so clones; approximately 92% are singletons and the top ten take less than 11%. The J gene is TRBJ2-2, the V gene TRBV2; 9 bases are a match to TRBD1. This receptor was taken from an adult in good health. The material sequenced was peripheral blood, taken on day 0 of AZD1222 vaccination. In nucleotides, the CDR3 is TGTGCCAGCAGTCGGACAGGGGCTCACAGCGGGGAGCTGTTTTTT. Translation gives CASSRTGAHSGELFF. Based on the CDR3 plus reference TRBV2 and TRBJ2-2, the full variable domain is EPEVTQTPSHQVTQMGQEVILRCVPISNHLYFYWYRQILGQKVEFLVSFYNNEISEKSEIFDDQFSVERPDGSNFTLKIRSTKLEDSAMYFCASSRTGAHSGELFFGEGSRLTVL.